These T cell receptor beta chains were read from a single sample in a study of blood T cell repertoires in COVID-19. Here immunoSEQ multiplex PCR was the method, and the copy in TCRdb shows in-frame clones only, minus some. The sample includes fewer than 200,000 clones, roughly 84% of them seen just once. Material for sequencing was peripheral blood. The receptor set was obtained from a man in his forties with acute or convalescent COVID-19. Both conserved end residues are part of each CDR3. D genes are given only for firm matches. Part of the rows lack a size; the others show once, few, many or a class for expanded clones.

D gene	J gene	V gene	clone size	CDR3 protein	CDR3 DNA
NA	TRBJ2-2	TRBV6-1	few	CASSEARVNTGELFF	TGTGCCAGCAGTGAAGCACGGGTGAACACCGGGGAGCTGTTTTTT
TRBD1	TRBJ1-4	TRBV6-5	NA	CASSLGQGPAGEKLFF	TGTGCCAGCAGTTTAGGACAGGGGCCGGCCGGAGAAAAACTGTTTTTT
TRBD2	TRBJ2-3	TRBV7-8	NA	CASSLRAGGGYTDTQYF	TGTGCCAGCAGCTTACGCGCGGGGGGCGGATACACAGATACGCAGTATTTT
TRBD2	TRBJ2-5	TRBV7-2	NA	CASSPSGGKQTQYF	TGTGCCAGCAGCCCTAGCGGGGGGAAGCAGACCCAGTACTTC
NA	TRBJ2-5	TRBV7-9	NA	CASSLGGGETQYF	TGTGCCAGCAGCTTAGGTGGAGGTGAGACCCAGTACTTC
TRBD2	TRBJ2-2	TRBV5-6	few	CASSLVGGSTGELFF	TGTGCCAGCAGCTTGGTGGGAGGGAGCACCGGGGAGCTGTTTTTT
TRBD1	TRBJ2-7	TRBV27	NA	CASSFSATGGSYEQYF	TGTGCCAGCAGTTTCAGTGCTACAGGGGGATCCTACGAGCAGTACTTC
NA	TRBJ2-7	TRBV7-3	NA	CASSLTMGDNEQYF	TGTGCCAGCAGCTTAACAATGGGGGACAACGAGCAGTACTTC
NA	TRBJ2-7	TRBV4-1	once	CASSQGGLPSYEQYF	TGCGCCAGCAGCCAAGGGGGGCTCCCATCCTACGAGCAGTACTTC
TRBD1	TRBJ2-1	TRBV5-1	NA	CASSPLGQYYNEQFF	TGCGCCAGCAGCCCATTGGGACAGTACTACAATGAGCAGTTCTTC
NA	TRBJ1-5	TRBV24-1	NA	CATSDAKRDGNQPQHF	TGTGCCACCAGTGACGCAAAGAGGGATGGCAATCAGCCCCAGCATTTT
NA	TRBJ2-1	TRBV6-5	once	CAVPSRIEGSEQFF	TGTGCCGTACCCTCCAGGATCGAGGGAAGTGAGCAGTTCTTC
NA	TRBJ1-5	TRBV28	NA	CASSQAYSNQPQHF	TGTGCCAGCAGTCAGGCTTATAGCAATCAGCCCCAGCATTTT
TRBD1	TRBJ2-1	TRBV19	NA	CASSIGDRAHEQFF	TGTGCCAGTAGTATAGGTGACAGGGCACATGAGCAGTTCTTC
NA	TRBJ1-5	TRBV19	NA	CASSPDSDGRGNQPQHF	TGTGCCAGTAGTCCGGACAGTGACGGGCGCGGCAATCAGCCCCAGCATTTT
NA	TRBJ2-7	TRBV7-9	NA	CASSPRPGYPFYEQYF	TGTGCCAGCAGCCCACGCCCGGGGTATCCCTTTTACGAGCAGTACTTC
TRBD1	TRBJ1-2	TRBV19	NA	CASSPRQGFATNYGYTF	TGTGCCAGTAGTCCAAGACAGGGCTTCGCGACAAACTATGGCTACACCTTC
TRBD1	TRBJ1-4	TRBV5-6	NA	CASSHTGTGGEKLFF	TGTGCCAGCAGCCATACCGGGACAGGGGGCGAAAAACTGTTTTTT
TRBD1	TRBJ2-2	TRBV15	NA	CATSRAPDRVQNTGELFF	TGTGCCACCAGCAGAGCTCCAGACAGGGTCCAGAACACCGGGGAGCTGTTTTTT
TRBD1	TRBJ1-2	TRBV5-1	NA	CASSLEVTGVDYGYTF	TGCGCCAGCAGCTTGGAGGTGACAGGGGTGGACTATGGCTACACCTTC
NA	TRBJ2-1	TRBV15	NA	CATSRDRGFYNEQFF	TGTGCCACCAGCAGAGATCGGGGATTCTACAATGAGCAGTTCTTC
NA	TRBJ2-1	TRBV5-4	NA	CASSLNGQGSYNEQFF	TGTGCCAGCAGCTTGAACGGGCAGGGCTCCTACAATGAGCAGTTCTTC
NA	TRBJ1-2	TRBV2	NA	CASGTAANYGYTF	TGTGCCAGTGGGACTGCTGCCAACTATGGCTACACCTTC
NA	TRBJ1-6	TRBV7-8	once	CASSLVGRSPLHF	TGTGCCAGCAGCTTAGTGGGCCGTTCACCCCTCCACTTT
NA	TRBJ1-1	TRBV18	NA	CASSPPGRATEAFF	TGTGCCAGCTCACCACCGGGCAGGGCGACTGAAGCTTTCTTT
TRBD1	TRBJ1-3	TRBV7-6	NA	CASSIGWGRGQNTIYF	TGTGCCAGCAGCATAGGTTGGGGCAGGGGGCAGAACACCATATATTTT
TRBD1	TRBJ1-2	TRBV6-5	NA	CASSYGAGGSTGYTF	TGTGCCAGCAGTTACGGGGCAGGGGGATCAACTGGCTACACCTTC
NA	TRBJ1-6	TRBV6-2/TRBV6-3	NA	CASSNAPGGSYNSPLHF	TGTGCCAGCAGCAACGCGCCCGGGGGCTCCTATAATTCACCCCTCCACTTT
NA	TRBJ2-1	TRBV6-1	NA	CASSEIEGYEQFF	TGTGCCAGCAGTGAGATAGAGGGCTATGAGCAGTTCTTC
NA	TRBJ2-6	TRBV19	NA	CASSPWGGTANVLTF	TGTGCCAGTAGCCCCTGGGGGGGCACGGCCAACGTCCTGACTTTC
TRBD1	TRBJ1-4	TRBV2	once	CASSTGGFEKLFF	TGTGCCAGCAGTACAGGGGGATTTGAAAAACTGTTTTTT
TRBD1	TRBJ1-2	TRBV11-2	NA	CASSLLRQGPPRGYTF	TGTGCCAGCAGCTTATTGAGACAGGGCCCCCCACGGGGCTACACCTTC
NA	TRBJ1-5	TRBV19	NA	CASSLTGYQPQHF	TGTGCCAGTAGTCTGACGGGGTACCAGCCCCAGCATTTT
NA	TRBJ2-7	TRBV11-1	NA	CASSSRTTLSYEQYF	TGTGCCAGCAGCTCCAGGACAACCCTGTCCTACGAGCAGTACTTC
NA	TRBJ2-7	TRBV12-5	few	CASGYQYYEQYF	TGTGCTAGTGGTTATCAGTACTACGAGCAGTACTTC
TRBD1	TRBJ2-7	TRBV6-5	NA	CASSRGQGSTYKQYF	TGTGCCAGCAGCCGTGGACAGGGGAGTACCTACAAGCAGTACTTC
NA	TRBJ1-4	TRBV12-5	NA	CASGPSGITNEKLFF	TGTGCTAGTGGTCCTTCGGGGATCACTAATGAAAAACTGTTTTTT
NA	TRBJ1-5	TRBV7-9	NA	CASSPASQGRGQPQHF	TGTGCCAGCAGCCCCGCGTCCCAGGGAAGGGGACAGCCCCAGCATTTT
NA	TRBJ2-2	TRBV7-8	NA	CASSLYGELFF	TGTGCCAGCAGCTTATATGGGGAGCTGTTTTTT
TRBD1	TRBJ1-4	TRBV16	NA	CASSPPGQGNEKLFF	TGTGCCAGCAGCCCACCGGGACAGGGGAATGAAAAACTGTTTTTT
NA	TRBJ1-5	TRBV6-5	NA	CASSPPGFNQPQHF	TGTGCCAGCAGCCCCCCAGGGTTCAATCAGCCCCAGCATTTT
TRBD1	TRBJ1-1	TRBV3-1/TRBV3-2	NA	CASTPSTGKVTEAFF	TGTGCCAGCACCCCATCGACAGGGAAGGTCACTGAAGCTTTCTTT
TRBD2	TRBJ2-1	TRBV9	NA	CASSGVGAGGENEQFF	TGTGCCAGCAGCGGTGTCGGAGCGGGGGGTGAAAATGAGCAGTTCTTC
NA	TRBJ1-2	TRBV28	NA	CASSVKQTHNYGYTF	TGTGCCAGCAGTGTAAAACAGACCCATAACTATGGCTACACCTTC
NA	TRBJ1-2	TRBV2	NA	CASSDKRHPLDGYTF	TGTGCCAGCAGTGATAAGAGGCACCCCCTTGACGGCTACACCTTC
NA	TRBJ2-5	TRBV9	NA	CASSPWAGAGETQYF	TGTGCCAGCAGCCCCTGGGCGGGGGCGGGAGAGACCCAGTACTTC
NA	TRBJ1-4	TRBV11-2	NA	CASSFYPGPSSEKLFF	TGTGCCAGCAGCTTTTATCCAGGGCCGTCGAGTGAAAAACTGTTTTTT
NA	TRBJ1-2	TRBV5-1	once	CASSLGRVGNGYTF	TGCGCCAGCAGCTTGGGCAGGGTAGGCAATGGCTACACCTTC
TRBD1	TRBJ1-5	TRBV6-6	NA	CASSYSTGANQPQHF	TGTGCCAGCAGTTACTCGACAGGGGCCAATCAGCCCCAGCATTTT
NA	TRBJ1-2	TRBV27	few	CASGRGDGYTF	TGTGCCAGCGGCAGGGGCGATGGCTACACCTTC
TRBD1	TRBJ1-1	TRBV19	NA	CASSITGANTEAFF	TGTGCCAGTAGTATAACAGGGGCAAACACTGAAGCTTTCTTT
NA	TRBJ1-1	TRBV5-4	NA	CASSLGGTQNTEAFF	TGTGCCAGCAGCCTAGGTGGGACACAGAACACTGAAGCTTTCTTT
NA	TRBJ2-2	TRBV6-5	NA	CASSFDSPTGELFF	TGTGCCAGCAGTTTCGACAGTCCCACCGGGGAGCTGTTTTTT
NA	TRBJ1-6	TRBV3-1/TRBV3-2	NA	CASSQDHAGNSPLHF	TGTGCCAGCAGCCAAGATCATGCGGGGAACTCACCCCTCCACTTT
TRBD2	TRBJ2-3	TRBV30	NA	CAWSVPARGEADTQYF	TGTGCCTGGAGTGTACCGGCCCGGGGGGAGGCAGATACGCAGTATTTT
NA	TRBJ2-2	TRBV6-9	NA	CASKGVPQVGELFF	TGTGCCAGCAAGGGGGTTCCCCAGGTGGGGGAGCTGTTTTTT
NA	TRBJ1-1	TRBV11-2	few	CASSLSPGTEAFF	TGTGCCAGCAGCTTATCTCCGGGGACTGAAGCTTTCTTT
NA	TRBJ1-1	TRBV5-1	NA	CASSLDWNTEAFF	TGCGCCAGCAGCCTTGACTGGAACACTGAAGCTTTCTTT
NA	TRBJ1-1	TRBV29-1	NA	CSVVPPLGSTEAFF	TGCAGCGTGGTCCCCCCTCTCGGGAGCACTGAAGCTTTCTTT